The sequence of this T cell receptor beta chain was determined in a study of beta chain features in type 1 diabetes. Study as a whole: All samples combined gave under 110,000,000 sorted cells for examination.

Comment on this clone: Antigen specificity is unknown.

Broader study findings: The study found fewer insertions and more deletions at VDJ junctions in type 1 diabetes patients. There was a possibility that cDNA sequencing over-represented cells with high TCR expression.

Investigators reverse transcribed all isolated RNA, so they sequenced expressed TCRB transcripts. Some clones are missing from TCRdb's copy, which holds only in-frame ones; the method was immunoSEQ multiplex PCR. The sample records about 250,000 clones, 11% to 15% being singletons. V was pared by 0 bases and J by 7 bases, with 3 bases of the junction left unmatched. This CDR3 contains 13 residues. Germline CDR1 and CDR2: SGHDT and YYEEEE. The specimen sequenced was naive CD4+ T cells from blood. This receptor was taken from a woman aged 40-49 years in good health. The chain combines TRBV5-6 with TRBJ1-1, with TRBD1 matching 7 bases. CDR3 residues: CASSLAWDSEAFF. DNA of the CDR3: TGTGCCAGCAGCTTGGCCTGGGACAGTGAAGCTTTCTTT.